Presented here are 4 T cell receptor beta chains from one specimen sequenced in a study of blood T cell repertoires in COVID-19 (dated by TCRdb to about 2020). Library preparation was by the immunoSEQ multiplex PCR assay. TCRdb re-hosts the immuneACCESS table, in-frame sequences only. Its copies lack some clones; in the studies checked, an unresolved V gene accounts for under half of them, and the cause for the rest is not known. Across this sample there are roughly 300,000 clones, with more than 75% seen only once. 1.5% of the sample lies in the top ten. The sequenced material came from peripheral blood. These receptors were obtained from a woman aged 40-49 years who had recovered from COVID-19.

The gene calls are TRBV10-3 and TRBJ1-1; D is unresolved. CDR3 length: 12 residues. Germline V gene lookup returns CDR1 ENHRY and CDR2 SYGVKD. Trimming removed 6 bases from V and 5 bases from J, with 10 bases in between. The CDR3 DNA reads TGTGCCATCAGATTCGGGGAAACTGAAGCTTTCTTT. Protein sequence: CAIRFGETEAFF.

The chain carries TRBV5-1 and TRBJ1-2; 8 positions agree with TRBD1. With 0 bases clipped from V and 3 bases from J, the junction kept 10 bases outside the gene matches. The length of the CDR3 is 17 residues. Germline CDR1 and CDR2: SGHRS and YFSETQ. The CDR3 is CASSLVQGASSYYGYTF. CDR3 nucleotides: TGCGCCAGCAGCTTGGTCCAGGGGGCGAGTTCTTACTATGGCTACACCTTC.

The chain links TRBV27 to TRBJ2-3; 12 bases are shared with TRBD2. Germline trimming cut 2 bases from V and 4 bases from J; bases unmatched to any gene: 4. The CDR3 runs 16 residues. CDR1 MNHEY and CDR2 SMNVEV come from the germline V gene (reference sequence). The CDR3 coding sequence is TGTGCCAGCAGTTTAGTACTAGCGGGGGGCCCAGATACGCAGTATTTT. This codes for CASSLVLAGGPDTQYF.

CDR3 loop: CASSLIAGGADTQYF. The CDR3 nucleotides read TGTGCCAGCAGCCTCATAGCGGGGGGGGCCGATACGCAGTATTTT. V usage is TRBV7-8 and J usage is TRBJ2-3, with 11 bases that match TRBD2. Germline V CDR1 and CDR2: SGHVS, FQNEAQ. This CDR3 has 15 residues. V lost 5 bases to trimming and J lost 6 bases; unmatched junction nucleotides: 7.